This TCR beta chain was sequenced during a study of glioma-infiltrating T cells after dendritic cell vaccination. Study summary: The vaccine used monocyte-derived dendritic cells pulsed overnight with autologous tumor lysate.

Sequencing used immunoSEQ multiplex PCR; TCRdb keeps in-frame clones, though not all of them. The table lists about 92,000 clones, under 90% of them singletons. This CDR3 has 15 residues. V lost 1 base to trimming and J lost 3 bases, with 13 bases between them. Germline lookup yields CDR1 LGHNA and CDR2 YNFKEQ. The sequence was obtained from a human donor with glioblastoma. The genes are TRBV4-2 and TRBJ2-7; D might be TRBD2 (6 bases). Sequencing used blood, obtained before dendritic cell vaccination. The CDR3 DNA reads as TGTGCCAGCAGCCAAGTGGCGGGGATCAACTACGAGCAGTACTTC. Residues: CASSQVAGINYEQYF.